These 15 T cell receptor beta chains were all obtained from the same sample, sequenced in a study of graft-versus-host responses after intestinal transplantation. TCRdb's copy holds only in-frame clones and misses some; the assay was immunoSEQ multiplex PCR. Of around 18,000 clones in the sample, approximately 95% were seen once. The input for sequencing was PBMCs, taken 23 days after intestinal transplant. The receptors derive from a human patient who received an intestinal transplant, so some T cells may come from the graft donor.

This clone was recorded only once. At one of its ends the junction is not consistent with the germline gene, which may arise from a read error. The chain has TRBV14 and TRBJ2-2; D gene ambiguous. Germline lookup yields CDR1 SGHDN and CDR2 FVKESK. CDR3 length equals 12 residues. CDR3 sequence: CASSEDTGELFF. Here the CDR3 DNA reads TGTGCCAGCAGCGAAGACACCGGGGAGCTGTTTTTT.

The V gene is TRBV7-8, the J gene TRBJ2-1; the match to TRBD2 covers 7 bases. Trimming at V came to 1 base and at J to 8 bases, leaving 11 bases not matched to a gene. The CDR3 runs 16 residues. Germline-derived CDR1 and CDR2 are SGHVS and FQNEAQ. The CDR3 sequence: CASSLVALGGIHEQFF. In DNA, the CDR3 is TGTGCCAGCAGCTTAGTCGCCTTGGGGGGGATACATGAGCAGTTCTTC.

The J gene is TRBJ2-1, the V gene TRBV11-2; 9 bases map to TRBD2. CDR3 length equals 15 residues. Trimming at V came to 7 bases and at J to 7 bases, leaving 11 bases not matched to a gene. CDR1 SGHAT and CDR2 FQNNGV come from the germline V gene. Here the CDR3 DNA reads TGTGCCAGCACCCCCTGGGGCGGGAGGGGAAATGAGCAGTTCTTC. Its protein is CASTPWGGRGNEQFF.

The genes are TRBV10-3 and TRBJ2-7; D is perhaps TRBD1 (7 bases). The CDR3 is 13 amino acids. With 4 bases removed from V and 7 bases from J, the gap between germline ends came to 14 bases. Germline V gene sequence: CDR1 ENHRY, CDR2 SYGVKD. This CDR3 is CAISAKSGGEQYF. CDR3 DNA: TGTGCCATCAGTGCAAAATCAGGGGGGGAGCAGTACTTC.

The CDR3 region is CASTGSNEQFF. The CDR3 nucleotides read TGTGCCAGCACGGGGAGCAATGAGCAGTTCTTC. The chain joins TRBV6-5 to TRBJ2-1; D is perhaps TRBD2 (5 bases). Germline assignment: CDR1 MNHEY and CDR2 SVGAGI. Trimming removed 7 bases from V and 6 bases from J, with 7 bases in between. This CDR3 spans 11 amino acids.

This chain connects TRBV6-9 to TRBJ1-5; D not certain. V shed 5 bases and J shed 3 bases, with 11 bases lying between them. The CDR3 has 14 residues. Looked up from germline, CDR1 is MNHGY and CDR2 is SVAAGI. Here the CDR3 DNA reads TGTGCCAGCAGTCAAAGACGGGACAATCAGCCCCAGCATTTT. This encodes CASSQRRDNQPQHF.

The chain links TRBV4-2 to TRBJ2-1, with TRBD2 matching 9 bases. Unmatched junction bases numbered 5, after V lost 0 bases and J lost 5 bases. The CDR3 covers 16 residues. CDR1 is LGHNA, CDR2 YNFKEQ, per germline. The DNA for the CDR3 is TGTGCCAGCAGCCAAGATCTAGCGGGATACAACAATGAGCAGTTCTTC. It yields the protein CASSQDLAGYNNEQFF.

The V and J genes are TRBV28 and TRBJ2-7, with D perhaps given as TRBD1 or TRBD2 (5 bases each). V was trimmed by 1 base and J by 0 bases, leaving 19 bases between them. The CDR3 extends over 18 amino acids. The germline V gene encodes CDR1 MDHEN and CDR2 SYDVKM. CDR3: CASSLSLRGRRSSYEQYF. In DNA form, the CDR3 reads TGTGCCAGCAGTTTATCCCTCCGGGGACGGCGAAGCTCCTACGAGCAGTACTTC.

The chain links TRBV28 to TRBJ2-7, with a weak D call TRBD1 (8 bases). With 6 bases removed from V and 9 bases from J, the gap between germline ends came to 27 bases. Germline loops: CDR1 MDHEN, CDR2 SYDVKM. The CDR3 sequence is 16 residues long. The CDR3 protein is CASSPRDTGGARGQYF. CDR3 nucleotides: TGTGCCAGCAGCCCCCGGGACACAGGGGGGGCCAGGGGGCAGTACTTC.

This chain joins TRBV5-4 and TRBJ2-1; 7 nucleotides match TRBD2. The CDR3 length is 13 residues. Trimming took 9 bases from V and 5 from J; bases not matched to a gene: 8. Germline CDR1 is SGHNT and CDR2 is YYREEE (reference sequence). In DNA form, the CDR3 reads TGTGCCATCAAGCGGGGCCTAGACAATGAGCAGTTCTTC. Translating it yields CAIKRGLDNEQFF.

V gene TRBV5-6 combines with J gene TRBJ2-5; 9 bases match TRBD1. The germline CDR1 and CDR2 sequences are SGHDT and YYEEEE. This CDR3 contains 13 residues. V was pared by 6 bases and J by 5 bases, with 5 bases of the junction left unmatched. The CDR3 bases are TGTGCCAGCAAAGAGACAGGGGGGGAGACCCAGTACTTC. Translated, it gives CASKETGGETQYF.

V is TRBV27 and J is TRBJ1-2; D not certain. The CDR3 consists of 13 residues. The ends were cut back, 0 bases at V and 6 bases at J, with 8 bases in the middle. Per germline, CDR1 MNHEY and CDR2 SMNVEV (reference sequence). CDR3 sequence (DNA): TGTGCCAGCAGTTTATCGAGTTTGAATGGCTACACCTTC. Its translation is CASSLSSLNGYTF.

The chain employs TRBV19 and TRBJ1-2; no clear D gene. CDR1 and CDR2 (germline): LNHDA, SQIVND (reference sequence). There are 12 residues in the CDR3. V gave up 4 bases and J gave up 6 bases, with 9 bases separating them. The chain's CDR3 is CASSNWGDGYTF. The CDR3 nucleotides are TGTGCCAGTAGTAATTGGGGAGATGGCTACACCTTC.

V and J are TRBV7-2 and TRBJ2-7; 8 bases are shared with TRBD2. V shed 10 bases, J shed 2 bases, and the junction held 13 bases outside the gene matches. This CDR3 has 15 amino acids. Germline V lookup: CDR1 SGHTA, CDR2 FQGNSA. The CDR3 here is CATPRSSGATYEQYF. In DNA form, the CDR3 reads TGTGCCACCCCACGGAGTAGCGGGGCGACCTACGAGCAGTACTTC.

The DNA for the CDR3 is TGTGCCAGCAGTTACTCGCTAGCAGGGTATGACGCTTTCTTT. This gives the protein CASSYSLAGYDAFF. The J gene is TRBJ1-1, the V gene TRBV6-6, with D possibly being TRBD1 (5 bases). CDR1 MNHNY and CDR2 SVGAGI come from the germline V gene (reference sequence). Trimming cost V 0 bases and J 11 bases, with 16 bases left between them. This CDR3 comprises 14 residues.